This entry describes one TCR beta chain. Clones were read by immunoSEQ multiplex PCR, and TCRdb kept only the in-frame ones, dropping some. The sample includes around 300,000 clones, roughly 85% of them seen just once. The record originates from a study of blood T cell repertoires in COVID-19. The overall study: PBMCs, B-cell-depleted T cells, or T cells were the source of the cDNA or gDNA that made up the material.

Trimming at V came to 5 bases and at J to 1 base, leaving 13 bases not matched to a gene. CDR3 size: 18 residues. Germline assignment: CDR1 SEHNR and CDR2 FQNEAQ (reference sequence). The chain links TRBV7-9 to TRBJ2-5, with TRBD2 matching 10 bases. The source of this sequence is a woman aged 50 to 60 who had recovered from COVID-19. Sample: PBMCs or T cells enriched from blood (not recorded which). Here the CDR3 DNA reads TGTGCCAGCAGCACTTCGGGACTAGCGTCCGGGGTCCAAGAGACCCAGTACTTC. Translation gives CASSTSGLASGVQETQYF.